The TCR beta chain under discussion was sequenced for a study of identical twins. Study findings and constraints: Some out-of-frame alpha sequences were shared by twins, and these showed excess low generation probability. The abundant beta clonotypes from cord blood had fewer insertions, and memory repertoires had none of this. Its conclusions, products of cross-sectional statistical analysis, did not come from following the same donors.

Using its own MiXCR run on the 5' RACE reads, TCRdb lists one record per CDR3 protein. The sample shows about 340,000 distinct CDR3 sequences, roughly 9% of them seen only once. This clonotype has at least ten counts. Its antigen is not known. Trimming took off 0 bases at V and 9 bases at J, with 12 bases between the two ends. The CDR3 sequence is 14 residues long. Germline CDR1 is SEHNR and CDR2 is FQNEAQ (reference sequence). The sequencing input was naive T cells sorted from blood. The chain joins TRBV7-9 to TRBJ2-1; D may be TRBD2 (6 bases). This TCR was recovered from a woman between 50 and 59 years old in good health. In nucleotides, the CDR3 is TGTGCCAGCAGCTTAGCACTAGCTGACGCTGAGCAGTTCTTC. Protein: CASSLALADAEQFF.